This T cell receptor beta chain emerged from a study of Graves' ophthalmopathy and Graves' hyperthyroidism. Ophthalmopathy not arising within 18 months of follow-up defined hyperthyroidism as stable. Exclusion covered patients with other autoimmune diseases or uncontrolled infections (as well as pregnancy or lactation). Study-wide findings and caveats: The majority of expanded thyroid clonotypes above 0.001 frequency also occurred in blood.

As to this clonotype: What it binds is not known.

Using RNA transcripts, the TCR beta CDR3 regions were amplified. The first round was an RT-PCR with HTBI primers, and the second round was a multiplex PCR. TCRdb reprocessed the multiplex PCR reads with MiXCR, giving one entry per CDR3 protein. Of a few hundred thousand distinct CDR3 sequences in the sample, approximately 18% were seen once. This CDR3 has 13 amino acids. V dropped 4 bases and J dropped 1 base, with 7 bases sitting between them. Germline CDR1 and CDR2: ENHRY and SYGVKD. This TCR derives from an adult woman with stable Graves' hyperthyroidism. Sequenced: peripheral blood. The rearrangement links TRBV10-3 to TRBJ1-2; D is unresolved. The DNA of the CDR3 is TGTGCCATCAGTGGCGCCGTTAACTATGGCTACACCTTC. Amino acid sequence: CAISGAVNYGYTF.